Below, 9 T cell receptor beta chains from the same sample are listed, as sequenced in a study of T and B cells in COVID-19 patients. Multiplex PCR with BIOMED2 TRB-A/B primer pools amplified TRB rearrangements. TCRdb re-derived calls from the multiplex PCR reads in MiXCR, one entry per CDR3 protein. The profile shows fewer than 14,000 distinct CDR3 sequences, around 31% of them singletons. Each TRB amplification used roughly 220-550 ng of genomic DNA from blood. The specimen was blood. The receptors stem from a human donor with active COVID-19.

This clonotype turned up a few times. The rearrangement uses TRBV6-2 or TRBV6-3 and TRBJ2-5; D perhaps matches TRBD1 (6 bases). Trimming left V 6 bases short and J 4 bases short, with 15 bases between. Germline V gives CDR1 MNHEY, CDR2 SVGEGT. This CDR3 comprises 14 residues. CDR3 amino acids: CASSQGWPGETQYF. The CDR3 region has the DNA TGTGCCAGCAGCCAGGGGTGGCCCGGAGAGACCCAGTACTTC.

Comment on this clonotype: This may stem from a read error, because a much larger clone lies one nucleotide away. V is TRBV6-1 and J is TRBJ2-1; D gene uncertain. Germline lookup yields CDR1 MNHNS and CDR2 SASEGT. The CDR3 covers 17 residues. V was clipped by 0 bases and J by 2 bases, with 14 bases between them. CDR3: CASSEACGIGPYNEQFF. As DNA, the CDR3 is TGTGCCAGCAGTGAAGCGTGTGGAATTGGCCCCTACAATGAGCAGTTCTTC.

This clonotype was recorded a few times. The CDR3 sequence: CASSYSKGGAENSPLHF. The CDR3 region has the DNA TGTGCCAGCAGTTACTCGAAGGGGGGCGCGGAAAATTCACCCCTCCACTTT. The rearrangement uses TRBV6-5 and TRBJ1-6; TRBD1 might be the D (6 bases). Germline V gene sequence: CDR1 MNHEY, CDR2 SVGAGI. Trimming stripped 0 bases from V and 7 bases from J, with 16 bases between. The CDR3 has 17 residues.

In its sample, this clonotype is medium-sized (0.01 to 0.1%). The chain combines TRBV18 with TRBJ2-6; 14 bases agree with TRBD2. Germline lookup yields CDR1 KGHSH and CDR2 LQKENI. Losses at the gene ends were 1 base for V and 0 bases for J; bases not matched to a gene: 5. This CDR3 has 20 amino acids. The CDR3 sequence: CASSPRRTSGGSSGANVLTF. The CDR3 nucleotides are TGTGCCAGCTCACCACGGAGGACTAGCGGGGGGAGCTCTGGGGCCAACGTCCTGACTTTC.

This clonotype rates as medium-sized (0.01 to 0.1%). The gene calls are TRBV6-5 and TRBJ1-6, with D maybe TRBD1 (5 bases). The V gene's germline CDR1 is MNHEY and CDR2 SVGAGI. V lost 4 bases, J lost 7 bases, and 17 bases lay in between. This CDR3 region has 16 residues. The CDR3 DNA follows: TGTGCCAGCAGTTCCCGGCCGGGACTAGAAAATTCACCCCTCCACTTT. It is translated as CASSSRPGLENSPLHF.

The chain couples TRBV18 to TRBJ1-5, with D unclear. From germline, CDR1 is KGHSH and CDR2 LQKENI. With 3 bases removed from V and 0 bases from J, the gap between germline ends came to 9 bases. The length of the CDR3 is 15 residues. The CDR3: CASSPAVHSNQPQHF. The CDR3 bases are TGTGCCAGCTCACCGGCCGTCCATAGCAATCAGCCCCAGCATTTT. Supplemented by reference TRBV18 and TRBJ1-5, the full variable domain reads NAGVMQNPRHLVRRRGQEARLRCSPMKGHSHVYWYRQLPEEGLKFMVYLQKENIIDESGMPKERFSAEFPKEGPSILRIQQVVRGDSAAYFCASSPAVHSNQPQHFGDGTRLSIL.

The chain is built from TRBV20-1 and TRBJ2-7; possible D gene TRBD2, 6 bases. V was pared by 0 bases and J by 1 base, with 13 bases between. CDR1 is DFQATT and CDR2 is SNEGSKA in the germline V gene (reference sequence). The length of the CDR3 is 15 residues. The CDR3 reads CSARDFGGISYEQYF. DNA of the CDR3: TGCAGTGCTAGAGATTTTGGGGGGATTTCCTACGAGCAGTACTTC.

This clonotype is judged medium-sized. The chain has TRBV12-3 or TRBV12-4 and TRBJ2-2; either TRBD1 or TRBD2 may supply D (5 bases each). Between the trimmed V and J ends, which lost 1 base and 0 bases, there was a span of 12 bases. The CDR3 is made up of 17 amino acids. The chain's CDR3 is CASSLVGLGPNTGELFF. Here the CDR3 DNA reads TGTGCCAGCAGTTTAGTGGGGTTGGGACCGAACACCGGGGAGCTGTTTTTT.

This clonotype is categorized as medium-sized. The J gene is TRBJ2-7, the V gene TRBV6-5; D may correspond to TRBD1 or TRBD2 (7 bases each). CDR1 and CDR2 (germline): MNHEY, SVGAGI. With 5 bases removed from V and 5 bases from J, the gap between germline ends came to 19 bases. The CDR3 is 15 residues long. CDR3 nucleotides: TGTGCCAGCAGTAGGGGGAGGGGGCTTGAGAACGAGCAGTACTTC. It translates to CASSRGRGLENEQYF.